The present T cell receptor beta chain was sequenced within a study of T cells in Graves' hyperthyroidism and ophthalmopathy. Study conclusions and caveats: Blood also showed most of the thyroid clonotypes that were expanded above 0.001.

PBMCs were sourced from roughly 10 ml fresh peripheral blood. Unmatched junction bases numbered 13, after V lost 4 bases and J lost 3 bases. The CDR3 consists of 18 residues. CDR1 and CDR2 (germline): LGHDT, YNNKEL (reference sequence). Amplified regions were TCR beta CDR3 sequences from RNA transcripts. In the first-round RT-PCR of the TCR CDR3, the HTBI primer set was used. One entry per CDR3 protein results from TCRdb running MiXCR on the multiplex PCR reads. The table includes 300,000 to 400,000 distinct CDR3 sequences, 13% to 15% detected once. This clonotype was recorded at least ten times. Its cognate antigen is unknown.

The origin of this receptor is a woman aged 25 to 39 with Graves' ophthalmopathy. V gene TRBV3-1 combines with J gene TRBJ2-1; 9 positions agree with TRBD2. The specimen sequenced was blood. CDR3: CASSPTPNLAGYYNEQFF. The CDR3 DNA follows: TGTGCCAGCAGCCCAACCCCTAATCTAGCGGGGTACTACAATGAGCAGTTCTTC.